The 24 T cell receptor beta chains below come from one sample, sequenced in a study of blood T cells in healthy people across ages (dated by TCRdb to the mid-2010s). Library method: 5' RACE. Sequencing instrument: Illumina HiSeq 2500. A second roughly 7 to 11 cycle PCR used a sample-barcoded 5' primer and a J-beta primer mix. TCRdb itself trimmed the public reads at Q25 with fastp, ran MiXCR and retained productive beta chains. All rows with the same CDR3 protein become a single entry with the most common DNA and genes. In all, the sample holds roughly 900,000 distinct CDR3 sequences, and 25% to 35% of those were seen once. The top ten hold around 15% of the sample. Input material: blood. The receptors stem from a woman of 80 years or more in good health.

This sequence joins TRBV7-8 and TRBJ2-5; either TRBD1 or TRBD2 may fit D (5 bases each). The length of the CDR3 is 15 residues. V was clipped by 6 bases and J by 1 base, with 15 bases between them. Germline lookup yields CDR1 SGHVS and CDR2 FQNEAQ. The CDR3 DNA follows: TGTGCCAGCAGGGAGACCGGGACGGTCCAAGAGACCCAGTACTTC. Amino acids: CASRETGTVQETQYF. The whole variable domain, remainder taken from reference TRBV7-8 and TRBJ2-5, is GAGVSQSPRYKVAKRGQDVALRCDPISGHVSLFWYQQALGQGPEFLTYFQNEAQLDKSGLPSDRFFAERPEGSVSTLKIQRTQQEDSAVYLCASRETGTVQETQYFGPGTRLLVL.

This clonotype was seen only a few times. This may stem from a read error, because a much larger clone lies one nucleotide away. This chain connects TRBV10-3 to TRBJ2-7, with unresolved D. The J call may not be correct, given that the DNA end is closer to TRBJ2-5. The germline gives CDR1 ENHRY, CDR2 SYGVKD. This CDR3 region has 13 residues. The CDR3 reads CAIRESMAETQYF. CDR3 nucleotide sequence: TGTGCCATCAGGGAGTCTATGGCAGAGACCCAGTACTTC.

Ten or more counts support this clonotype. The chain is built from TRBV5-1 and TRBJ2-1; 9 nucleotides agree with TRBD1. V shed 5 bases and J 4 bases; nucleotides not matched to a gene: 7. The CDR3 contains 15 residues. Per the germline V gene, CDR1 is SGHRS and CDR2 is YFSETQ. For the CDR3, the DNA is TGCGCCAGCAGGTCCGGGACAGGGCATTACAATGAGCAGTTCTTC. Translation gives CASRSGTGHYNEQFF.

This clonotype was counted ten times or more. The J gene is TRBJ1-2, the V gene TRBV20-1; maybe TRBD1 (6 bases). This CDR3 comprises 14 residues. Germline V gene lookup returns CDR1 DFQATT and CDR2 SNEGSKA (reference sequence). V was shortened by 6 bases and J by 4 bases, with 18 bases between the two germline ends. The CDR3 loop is CSATQGIGVYGYTF. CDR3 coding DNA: TGCAGTGCAACGCAGGGGATCGGAGTCTATGGCTACACCTTC.

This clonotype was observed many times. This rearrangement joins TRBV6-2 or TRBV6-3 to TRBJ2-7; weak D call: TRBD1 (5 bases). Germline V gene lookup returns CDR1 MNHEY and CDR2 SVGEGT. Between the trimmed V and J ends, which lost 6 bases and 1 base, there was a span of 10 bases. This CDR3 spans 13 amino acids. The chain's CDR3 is CASSRSGSYEQYF. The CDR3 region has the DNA TGTGCCAGCAGCCGATCAGGGTCCTACGAGCAGTACTTC.

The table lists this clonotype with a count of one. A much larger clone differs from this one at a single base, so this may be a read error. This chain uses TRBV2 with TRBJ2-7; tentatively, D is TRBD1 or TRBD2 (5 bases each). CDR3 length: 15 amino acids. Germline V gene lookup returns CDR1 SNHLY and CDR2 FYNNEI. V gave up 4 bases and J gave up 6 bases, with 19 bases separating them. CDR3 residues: CASSGGTELRGEQYF. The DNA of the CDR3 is TGTGCCAGCAGTGGTGGGACCGAACTACGGGGCGAGCAGTACTTC.

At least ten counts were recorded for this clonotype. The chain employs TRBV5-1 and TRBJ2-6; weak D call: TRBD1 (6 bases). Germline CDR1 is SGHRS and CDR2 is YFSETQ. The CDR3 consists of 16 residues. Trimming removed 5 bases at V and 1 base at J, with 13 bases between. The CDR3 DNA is TGCGCCAGCAGGGGACAAGAGAGGTCTGGGGCCAACGTCCTGACTTTC. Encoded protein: CASRGQERSGANVLTF.

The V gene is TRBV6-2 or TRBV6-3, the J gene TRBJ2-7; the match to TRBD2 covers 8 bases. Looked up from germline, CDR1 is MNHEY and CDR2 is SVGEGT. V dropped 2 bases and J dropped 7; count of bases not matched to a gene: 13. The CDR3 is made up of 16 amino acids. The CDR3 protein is CASSYLGTSKGNEQYF. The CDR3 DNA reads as TGTGCCAGCAGTTACCTAGGGACTAGTAAGGGCAATGAGCAGTACTTC.

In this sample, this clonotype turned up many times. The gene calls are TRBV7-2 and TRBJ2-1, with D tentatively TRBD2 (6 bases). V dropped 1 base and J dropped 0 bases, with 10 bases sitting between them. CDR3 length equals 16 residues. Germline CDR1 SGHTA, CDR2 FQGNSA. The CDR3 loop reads CASSLVGGSSYNEQFF. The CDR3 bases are TGTGCCAGCAGCTTAGTTGGGGGGAGCTCCTACAATGAGCAGTTCTTC.

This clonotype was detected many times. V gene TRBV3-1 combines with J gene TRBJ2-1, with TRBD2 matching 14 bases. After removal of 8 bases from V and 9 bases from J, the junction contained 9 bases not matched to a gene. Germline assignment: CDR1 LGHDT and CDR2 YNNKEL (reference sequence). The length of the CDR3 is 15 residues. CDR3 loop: CASGLAGGGHGEQFF. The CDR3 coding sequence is TGTGCCAGCGGACTAGCGGGGGGTGGTCATGGTGAGCAGTTCTTC.

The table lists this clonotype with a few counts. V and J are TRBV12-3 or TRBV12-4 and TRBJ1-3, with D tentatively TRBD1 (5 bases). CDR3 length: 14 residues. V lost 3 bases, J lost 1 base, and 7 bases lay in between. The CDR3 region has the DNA TGTGCCAGCAGTTTCGGGGGTTCTGGAAACACCATATATTTT. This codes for CASSFGGSGNTIYF.

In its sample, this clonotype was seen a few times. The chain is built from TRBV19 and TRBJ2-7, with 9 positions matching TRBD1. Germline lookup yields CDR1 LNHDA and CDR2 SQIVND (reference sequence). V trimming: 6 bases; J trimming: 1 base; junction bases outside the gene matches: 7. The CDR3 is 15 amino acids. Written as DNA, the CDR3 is TGTGCCAGTAGGCAACAGGGGGCGCGGTCCTACGAGCAGTACTTC. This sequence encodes CASRQQGARSYEQYF. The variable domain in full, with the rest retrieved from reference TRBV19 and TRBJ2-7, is DGGITQSPKYLFRKEGQNVTLSCEQNLNHDAMYWYRQDPGQGLRLIYYSQIVNDFQKGDIAEGYSVSREKKESFPLTVTSAQKNPTAFYLCASRQQGARSYEQYFGPGTRLTVT.

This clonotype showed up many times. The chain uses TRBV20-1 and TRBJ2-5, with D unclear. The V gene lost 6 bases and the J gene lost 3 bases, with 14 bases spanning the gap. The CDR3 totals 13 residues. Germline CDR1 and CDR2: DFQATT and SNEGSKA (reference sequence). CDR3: CSAQEVSEETQYF. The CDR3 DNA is TGCAGTGCCCAAGAGGTCTCAGAAGAGACCCAGTACTTC.

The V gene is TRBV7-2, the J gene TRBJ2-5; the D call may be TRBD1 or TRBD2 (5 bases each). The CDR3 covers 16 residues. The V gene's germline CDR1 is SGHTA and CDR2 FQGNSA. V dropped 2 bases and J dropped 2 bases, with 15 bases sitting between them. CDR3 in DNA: TGTGCCAGCAGCTTATTAGGGACCGTCAGTCAAGAGACCCAGTACTTC. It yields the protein CASSLLGTVSQETQYF. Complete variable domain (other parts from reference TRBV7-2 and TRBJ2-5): GAGVSQSPSNKVTEKGKDVELRCDPISGHTALYWYRQSLGQGLEFLIYFQGNSAPDKSGLPSDRFSAERTGGSVSTLTIQRTQQEDSAVYLCASSLLGTVSQETQYFGPGTRLLVL.

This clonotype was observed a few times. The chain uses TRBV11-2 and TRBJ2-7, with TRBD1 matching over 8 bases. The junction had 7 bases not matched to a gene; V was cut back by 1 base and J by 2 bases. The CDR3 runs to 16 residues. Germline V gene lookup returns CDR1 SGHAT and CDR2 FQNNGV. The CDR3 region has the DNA TGTGCCAGCAGCTTAGGCCCCGGGACAGGCACCTACGAGCAGTACTTC. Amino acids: CASSLGPGTGTYEQYF.

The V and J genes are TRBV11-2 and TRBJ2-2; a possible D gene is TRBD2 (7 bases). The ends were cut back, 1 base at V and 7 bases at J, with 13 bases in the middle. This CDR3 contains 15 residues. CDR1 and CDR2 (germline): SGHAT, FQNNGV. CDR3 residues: CASSLASGGVGELFF. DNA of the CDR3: TGTGCCAGCAGCTTAGCCTCGGGGGGCGTCGGGGAGCTGTTTTTT.

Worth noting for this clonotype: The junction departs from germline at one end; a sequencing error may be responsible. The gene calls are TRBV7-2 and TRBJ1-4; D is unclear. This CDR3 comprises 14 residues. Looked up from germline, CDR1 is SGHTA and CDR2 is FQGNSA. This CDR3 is CAGSLAGEGEKLFF. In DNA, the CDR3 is TGTGCCGGCAGCTTAGCTGGGGAGGGAGAAAAACTGTTTTTT.

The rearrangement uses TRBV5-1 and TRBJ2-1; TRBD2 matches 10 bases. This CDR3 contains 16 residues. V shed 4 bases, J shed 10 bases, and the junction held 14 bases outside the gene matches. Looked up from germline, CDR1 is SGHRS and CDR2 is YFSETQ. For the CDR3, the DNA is TGCGCCAGCAGCATGGGACGAGCGGGGGGGCAACGCGAGCAGTTCTTC. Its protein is CASSMGRAGGQREQFF.

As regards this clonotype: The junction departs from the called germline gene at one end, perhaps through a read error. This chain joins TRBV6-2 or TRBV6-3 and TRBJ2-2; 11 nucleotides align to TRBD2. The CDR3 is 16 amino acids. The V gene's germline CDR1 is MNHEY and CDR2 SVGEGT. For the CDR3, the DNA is TGTGCCAGCAGCGCGGGACTAGCGGTTACCACCAGGGAGCTGTTTTTT. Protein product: CASSAGLAVTTRELFF.

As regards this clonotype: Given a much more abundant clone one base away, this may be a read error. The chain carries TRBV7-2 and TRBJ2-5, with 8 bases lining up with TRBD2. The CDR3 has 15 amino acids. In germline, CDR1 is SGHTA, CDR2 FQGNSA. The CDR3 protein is CASRLRGGSAQTHYF. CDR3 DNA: TGTGCCAGCAGACTACGCGGGGGGTCGGCCCAGACCCACTACTTC.

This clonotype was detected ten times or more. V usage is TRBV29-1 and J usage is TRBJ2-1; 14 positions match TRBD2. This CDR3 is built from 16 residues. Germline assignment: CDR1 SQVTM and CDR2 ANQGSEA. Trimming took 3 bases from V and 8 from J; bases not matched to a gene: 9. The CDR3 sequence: CSVDILTSGGAYEQFF. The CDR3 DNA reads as TGCAGCGTTGATATTTTGACTAGCGGGGGGGCCTATGAGCAGTTCTTC.

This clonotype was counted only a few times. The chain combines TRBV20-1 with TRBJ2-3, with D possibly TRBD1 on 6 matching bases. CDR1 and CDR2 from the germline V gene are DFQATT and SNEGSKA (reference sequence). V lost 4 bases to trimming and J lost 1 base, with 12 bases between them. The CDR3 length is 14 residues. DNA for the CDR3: TGCAGTGCTAACGGCAGGGGAGGCACAGATACGCAGTATTTT. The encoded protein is CSANGRGGTDTQYF.

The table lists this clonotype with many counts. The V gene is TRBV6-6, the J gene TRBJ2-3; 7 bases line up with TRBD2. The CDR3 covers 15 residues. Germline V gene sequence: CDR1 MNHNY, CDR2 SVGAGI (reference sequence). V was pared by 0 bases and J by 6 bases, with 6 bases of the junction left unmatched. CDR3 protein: CASSYSPGEGDTQYF. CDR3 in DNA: TGTGCCAGCAGTTACTCGCCTGGGGAGGGGGATACGCAGTATTTT.

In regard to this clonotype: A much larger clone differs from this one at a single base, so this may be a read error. The CDR3 coding sequence is TGTGCCAGCAACTCCACGGGGGGGCCGGTTGAGCAGTTCTTC. This translates into CASNSTGGPVEQFF. The chain combines TRBV7-2 with TRBJ2-1, with TRBD2 matching over 8 bases. Trimming at V came to 7 bases and at J to 9 bases, leaving 11 bases not matched to a gene. This CDR3 contains 14 residues. Germline CDR1 is SGHTA and CDR2 is FQGNSA.